The rows below give T cell receptor beta chains drawn from one sample of a study of shared clonotypes between healthy human individuals. The assay was immunoSEQ multiplex PCR, and TCRdb's table has in-frame clones only and misses some. The data contain over a million clones, around 95% of them singletons. The sample was naive CD4+ T cells sorted from blood. Receptors were obtained from a man younger than 45 in good health. Both conserved end residues are part of each CDR3. The D gene is left open where the match is weak. Some rows mark clone size as missing; the rest say once, few, many or name a class of expanded clone.

TRBV7-2,-,TRBJ1-2,-,CASSLVISNYGYTF,TGTGCCAGCAGCTTAGTGATATCTAACTATGGCTACACCTTC
TRBV7-2,TRBD1,TRBJ2-5,-,CASSRTGSEWETQYF,TGTGCCAGCAGCCGGACAGGGTCCGAGTGGGAGACCCAGTACTTC
TRBV9,-,TRBJ2-5,-,CASSVRGVRAETQYF,TGTGCCAGCAGCGTAAGGGGAGTTCGAGCGGAGACCCAGTACTTC
TRBV10-3,-,TRBJ1-2,-,CAITATETNYGYTF,TGTGCCATCACTGCGACAGAAACAAACTATGGCTACACCTTC
TRBV6-5,-,TRBJ2-7,-,CASSYSISPTTHEQYF,TGTGCCAGCAGTTACTCGATCAGCCCAACAACCCACGAGCAGTACTTC
TRBV5-4,-,TRBJ2-2,-,CASSLEQGGSPGELFF,TGTGCCAGCAGCCTGGAACAGGGAGGGAGTCCCGGGGAGCTGTTTTTT
TRBV29-1,TRBD2,TRBJ2-5,-,CSVGSRAGVWETQYF,TGCAGCGTTGGGTCGCGAGCGGGAGTATGGGAGACCCAGTACTTC
TRBV9,-,TRBJ2-3,-,CASSVPGDSTQYF,TGTGCCAGCAGCGTTCCGGGGGACTCCACGCAGTATTTT
TRBV28,-,TRBJ1-2,once,CASSLVDGAYYGYTF,TGTGCCAGCAGTTTAGTGGACGGGGCATACTATGGCTACACCTTC
TRBV2,-,TRBJ1-3,-,CASSNPLTASGNTIYF,TGTGCCAGCAGTAATCCCTTGACAGCCTCTGGAAACACCATATATTTT
TRBV4-1,-,TRBJ2-7,-,CASSRGPAPYEQYF,TGCGCCAGCAGCCGGGGCCCAGCACCCTACGAGCAGTACTTC
TRBV6-1,-,TRBJ2-7,-,CASSARTQGYEQYF,TGTGCCAGCAGTGCGCGAACACAGGGATACGAGCAGTACTTC
TRBV18,TRBD1,TRBJ2-3,-,CASSLGQDTDTQYF,TGTGCCAGCTCACTAGGACAGGACACAGATACGCAGTATTTT
TRBV5-1,-,TRBJ2-1,-,CASSSLSGTGNNEQFF,TGCGCCAGCAGCTCCCTTTCGGGAACTGGCAACAATGAGCAGTTCTTC
TRBV7-6,-,TRBJ2-5,-,CASSLGAGGQQETQYF,TGTGCCAGCAGCTTAGGGGCGGGGGGACAGCAAGAGACCCAGTACTTC
TRBV18,-,TRBJ2-3,-,CASSPTGLGADTQYF,TGTGCCAGCTCACCTACAGGGTTAGGAGCAGATACGCAGTATTTT
TRBV18,-,TRBJ2-2,-,CASSEDQADYGELFF,TGTGCCAGCTCAGAGGACCAAGCGGACTACGGGGAGCTGTTTTTT
TRBV5-6,TRBD1,TRBJ2-7,once,CASSSPDRSYEQYF,TGTGCCAGCAGCTCCCCGGACAGGAGTTACGAGCAGTACTTC
TRBV28,TRBD2,TRBJ2-3,-,CASSLTSGGTDTQYF,TGTGCCAGCAGTCTCACTAGCGGGGGGACAGATACGCAGTATTTT
TRBV29-1,TRBD2,TRBJ2-1,once,CSVWREPPDEQFF,TGCAGCGTTTGGCGGGAGCCTCCCGATGAGCAGTTCTTC
TRBV15,TRBD1,TRBJ2-1,-,CATSIRTGGLDNEQFF,TGTGCCACCAGCATACGGACAGGGGGGTTGGACAATGAGCAGTTCTTC
TRBV19,TRBD1,TRBJ2-2,-,CASRTTRQGTNSLVGELFF,TGTGCCAGTAGGACGACGAGACAGGGTACAAACTCTCTAGTCGGGGAGCTGTTTTTT
TRBV2,TRBD2,TRBJ2-1,-,CASSARSGSINEQFF,TGTGCCAGCAGTGCTCGAAGCGGGAGTATCAATGAGCAGTTCTTC
TRBV28,-,TRBJ2-7,-,CASSLGHSFYEQYF,TGTGCCAGCAGTTTAGGTCACAGCTTCTACGAGCAGTACTTC
TRBV2,-,TRBJ1-5,few,CASSGQYNQPQHF,TGTGCCAGCAGTGGACAGTACAATCAGCCCCAGCATTTT
TRBV18,TRBD1,TRBJ1-4,-,CASSPPRVTGTGDNEKLFF,TGTGCCAGCTCACCACCGCGGGTGACCGGGACAGGAGATAATGAAAAACTGTTTTTT
TRBV4-1,-,TRBJ2-7,-,CASSQVEVGPHNRNEQYF,TGCGCCAGCAGCCAGGTCGAAGTGGGACCCCATAACAGAAACGAGCAGTACTTC
TRBV4-1,-,TRBJ1-1,-,CASSQGIVGLPVHTEAFF,TGCGCCAGCAGCCAAGGAATCGTGGGGCTCCCGGTTCACACTGAAGCTTTCTTT
TRBV9,-,TRBJ2-3,-,CASSVGLFTDTQYF,TGTGCCAGCAGCGTAGGACTCTTCACAGATACGCAGTATTTT
TRBV5-4,TRBD1,TRBJ1-5,-,CASSLGGQSQPQHF,TGTGCCAGCAGCTTGGGGGGACAGTCGCAGCCCCAGCATTTT
TRBV10-3,TRBD2,TRBJ2-3,-,CAIRPLAGGADTQYF,TGTGCCATCAGGCCCCTAGCGGGAGGCGCAGATACGCAGTATTTT
TRBV4-1,-,TRBJ2-7,once,CASSLRAAGNSYEQYF,TGCGCCAGCAGCCTCCGCGCGGCAGGAAACTCCTACGAGCAGTACTTC
TRBV11-2,-,TRBJ1-1,-,CASSLISRGWTRLNTEAFF,TGTGCCAGCAGCTTAATTTCGCGGGGGTGGACCCGGTTGAACACTGAAGCTTTCTTT
TRBV28,-,TRBJ1-5,-,CASFDSNQPQHF,TGTGCCAGCTTTGATAGCAATCAGCCCCAGCATTTT
TRBV28,-,TRBJ2-1,-,CASSLGGGGGVF,TGTGCCAGCAGTTTGGGAGGGGGCGGAGGGGTCTTC
TRBV18,TRBD1,TRBJ1-2,-,CASSPKAGTGSDGYTF,TGTGCCAGCTCACCTAAAGCCGGGACAGGTTCAGATGGCTACACCTTC